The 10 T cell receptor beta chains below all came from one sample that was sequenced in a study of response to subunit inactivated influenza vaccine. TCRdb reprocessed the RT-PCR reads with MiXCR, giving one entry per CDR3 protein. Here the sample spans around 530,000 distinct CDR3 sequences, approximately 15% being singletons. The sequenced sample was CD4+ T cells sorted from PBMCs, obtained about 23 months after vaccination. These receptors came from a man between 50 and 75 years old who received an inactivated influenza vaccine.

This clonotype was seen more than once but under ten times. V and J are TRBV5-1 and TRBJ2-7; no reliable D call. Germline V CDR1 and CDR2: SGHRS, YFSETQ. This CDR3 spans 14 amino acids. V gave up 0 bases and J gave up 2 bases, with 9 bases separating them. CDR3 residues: CASSLGATAYEQYF. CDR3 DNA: TGCGCCAGCAGCTTGGGTGCGACCGCCTACGAGCAGTACTTC.

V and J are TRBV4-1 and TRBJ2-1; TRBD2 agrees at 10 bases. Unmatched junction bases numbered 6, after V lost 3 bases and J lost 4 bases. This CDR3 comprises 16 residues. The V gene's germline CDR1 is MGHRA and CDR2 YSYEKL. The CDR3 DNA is TGCGCCAGCAGCCAGGACGGACTAGCGGATTACAATGAGCAGTTCTTC. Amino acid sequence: CASSQDGLADYNEQFF.

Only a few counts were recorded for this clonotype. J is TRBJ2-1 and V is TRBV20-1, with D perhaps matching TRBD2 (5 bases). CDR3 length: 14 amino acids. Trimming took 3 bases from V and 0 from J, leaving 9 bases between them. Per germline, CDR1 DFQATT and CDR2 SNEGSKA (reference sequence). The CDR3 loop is CSARGSSSYNEQFF. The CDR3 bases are TGCAGTGCTAGGGGGAGCAGCTCCTACAATGAGCAGTTCTTC.

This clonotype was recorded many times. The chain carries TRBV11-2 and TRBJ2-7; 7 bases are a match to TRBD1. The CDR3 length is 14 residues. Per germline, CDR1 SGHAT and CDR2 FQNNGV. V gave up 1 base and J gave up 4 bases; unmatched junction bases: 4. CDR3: CASSLATGYYEQYF. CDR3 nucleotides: TGTGCCAGCAGCTTAGCGACAGGGTATTACGAGCAGTACTTC.

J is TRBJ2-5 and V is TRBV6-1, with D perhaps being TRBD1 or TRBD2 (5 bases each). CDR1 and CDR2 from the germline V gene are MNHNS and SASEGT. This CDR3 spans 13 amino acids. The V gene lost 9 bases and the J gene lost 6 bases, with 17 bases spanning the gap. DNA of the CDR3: TGTGCCAGTCGGGTCACGGGACCACAGACCCAGTACTTC. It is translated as CASRVTGPQTQYF.

CDR3 sequence (DNA): TGTGCCAGCAGTGACCGGGGGTTTAACACAGATACGCAGTATTTT. It codes for CASSDRGFNTDTQYF. The chain carries TRBV6-4 and TRBJ2-3, with D possibly being TRBD2 (6 bases). The CDR3 runs to 15 residues. Germline V lookup: CDR1 MRHNA, CDR2 SNTAGT. V was cut by 2 bases and J by 2 bases, with 11 bases left in between.

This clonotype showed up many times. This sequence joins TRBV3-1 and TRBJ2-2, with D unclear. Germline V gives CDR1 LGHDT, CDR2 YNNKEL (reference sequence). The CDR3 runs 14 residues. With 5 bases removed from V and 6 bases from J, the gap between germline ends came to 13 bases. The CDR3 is CASSSRTAPGELFF. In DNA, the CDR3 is TGTGCCAGCAGCTCCAGGACGGCCCCCGGGGAGCTGTTTTTT.

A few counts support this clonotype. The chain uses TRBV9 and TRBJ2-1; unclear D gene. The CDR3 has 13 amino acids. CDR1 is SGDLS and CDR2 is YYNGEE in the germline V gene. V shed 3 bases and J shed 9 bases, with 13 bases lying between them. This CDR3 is CASSAYNPGEQFF. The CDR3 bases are TGTGCCAGCAGCGCCTATAACCCGGGTGAGCAGTTCTTC.

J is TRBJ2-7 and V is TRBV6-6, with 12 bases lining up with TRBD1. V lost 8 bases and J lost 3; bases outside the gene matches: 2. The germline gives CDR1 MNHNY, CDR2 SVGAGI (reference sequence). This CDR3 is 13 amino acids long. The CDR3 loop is CASGTGGRYEQYF. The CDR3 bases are TGTGCCAGCGGGACAGGGGGCCGCTACGAGCAGTACTTC.

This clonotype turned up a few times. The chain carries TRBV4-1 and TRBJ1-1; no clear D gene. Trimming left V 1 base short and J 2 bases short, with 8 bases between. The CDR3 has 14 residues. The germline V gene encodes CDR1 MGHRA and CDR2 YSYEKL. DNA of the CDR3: TGCGCCAGCAGCCAAGCTCATGCAAACACTGAAGCTTTCTTT. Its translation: CASSQAHANTEAFF.